This record concerns one T cell receptor (beta chain) sequence. These data originate in a study of blood T cell repertoires in COVID-19. Looking at the study overall: In each case, the material was cDNA or gDNA derived from T cells, B-cell-depleted T cells, or PBMCs.

In the original analysis: Using reference gene primer amplification, nucleated cell counts were estimated. TCRdb keeps only in-frame clones here, not all; method: immunoSEQ multiplex PCR. V, J and clone size are taken as reported in that table, and D and trimming were inferred from the DNA itself. The data hold around 380,000 clones, with roughly 86% observed a single time. The length of the CDR3 is 15 residues. Germline V gives CDR1 LNHDA, CDR2 SQIVND (reference sequence). V dropped 6 bases and J dropped 4; count of bases not matched to a gene: 8. The source is a human donor with acute or convalescent COVID-19. The donor label of this sample is uncertain. The chain has TRBV19 and TRBJ1-1; 10 bases map to TRBD1. Sequenced material: peripheral blood. This CDR3 reads CASRRPRDRGTEAFF. For the CDR3, the DNA is TGTGCCAGTAGACGGCCCCGGGACAGGGGCACTGAAGCTTTCTTT. Together with reference TRBV19 and TRBJ1-1, the CDR3 gives the full variable domain: DGGITQSPKYLFRKEGQNVTLSCEQNLNHDAMYWYRQDPGQGLRLIYYSQIVNDFQKGDIAEGYSVSREKKESFPLTVTSAQKNPTAFYLCASRRPRDRGTEAFFGQGTRLTVV.